This T cell receptor (beta chain) was retrieved from a study of OX40 agonist ivuxolimab in advanced cancers. TCRdb's table, derived via immunoSEQ multiplex PCR, lists solely in-frame clones and lacks some. Of about 130,000 clones listed, 85% to 95% were seen once; the top ten hold roughly 0.8%. Autoimmune disease history or systemic immunosuppression barred patients. Peripheral blood came from all dose cohorts at three timepoints. The V gene end was trimmed by 6 bases and the J gene end by 0 bases; junction bases not matched to a gene: 8. From germline, CDR1 is LGHNT and CDR2 FRNRAP. This CDR3 has 19 residues.

Here the sequenced sample was CD4+ or CD8+ T cells sorted from blood, taken in a trial of the OX40 agonist ivuxolimab. This clonotype was sampled from an adult with an advanced solid tumor such as melanoma, head and neck, liver or kidney cancer. The V call is TRBV12-5, the J call TRBJ2-1; 16 nucleotides align to TRBD2. This CDR3 is CASGRGLAGGSGSYNEQFF. CDR3 DNA sequence: TGTGCTAGTGGCCGGGGACTAGCGGGAGGGAGTGGCTCCTACAATGAGCAGTTCTTC.